This T cell receptor (beta chain) derives from a study of response to subunit inactivated influenza vaccine. This clonotype has just a few counts. Its matching antigen is unknown. Study-wide findings and caveats: Authors suggested each seasonal flu vaccination may recruit only limited numbers of new T cells.

Using its own MiXCR run on the RT-PCR reads, TCRdb lists one record per CDR3 protein. The top ten clones hold around 13% of a sample with some 500,000 distinct CDR3 sequences, approximately 13% of them seen once. The germline gives CDR1 MGHDK, CDR2 SYGVNS. The CDR3 is made up of 13 amino acids. This TCR came from a man aged 50-59 years who received an inactivated influenza vaccine. This material consisted of PBMCs from blood, taken 40 to 50 days after vaccination. The J gene is TRBJ2-7, the V gene TRBV25-1; TRBD2 agrees at 10 bases. The CDR3 DNA follows: TGTACAACCAGCGGGGGGGCAGGATACGAGCAGTACTTC. Encoded protein: CTTSGGAGYEQYF.